The 26 T cell receptor beta chains listed next were all sequenced from one sample in a study of blood T cells in healthy people across ages. PCR was performed a second time for about 6 to 12 cycles using a sample-barcoded 5' primer and a J-beta primer mix. TCRdb reanalysed the 5' RACE reads using MiXCR and keeps one entry per CDR3 protein. The table shows about 650,000 distinct CDR3 sequences, with over 40% occurring only once. The sample consisted of blood. Receptor source: a woman older than 75 in good health.

As concerns this clonotype: A much larger clone is a single base away; this may be a read error. This chain links TRBV7-8 with TRBJ2-5; 10 bases are a match to TRBD1. CDR1 and CDR2 (germline): SGHVS, FQNEAQ. This CDR3 is 16 amino acids long. The CDR3: CVSSLSGQGSQETQYF. The CDR3 nucleotides are TGTGTCAGCAGCTTATCGGGACAGGGGTCACAAGAGACCCAGTACTTC.

Comments on this clonotype: A much larger clone differs by one base, so this may be a read error. The genes are TRBV5-1 and TRBJ1-4; D is uncertain. Trimming took off 4 bases at V and 6 bases at J, with 16 bases between the two ends. The CDR3 covers 15 residues. Germline CDR1 SGHRS, CDR2 YFSETQ. The CDR3 sequence: CASSRTGPGDEKLFF. The CDR3 nucleotides are TGCGCCAGCAGCCGAACGGGCCCTGGGGATGAAAAACTGTTTTTT.

The gene calls are TRBV6-5 and TRBJ1-2; 12 positions match TRBD1. CDR1 MNHEY and CDR2 SVGAGI come from the germline V gene. The CDR3 totals 13 residues. With V trimmed by 6 bases and J by 8 bases, 4 bases remained unmatched. CDR3 coding DNA: TGTGCCAGCAGGGGACAGGGGGCGGGAGGCTACACCTTC. It yields the protein CASRGQGAGGYTF.

The chain uses TRBV6-6 and TRBJ1-4; D gene uncertain. The CDR3 consists of 13 residues. CDR1 is MNHNY and CDR2 is SVGAGI in the germline V gene (reference sequence). V was clipped by 0 bases and J by 10 bases, with 9 bases between them. CDR3 DNA: TGTGCCAGCAGTTACTCGGAATGGGGAAAACTGTTTTTT. The encoded protein is CASSYSEWGKLFF.

The chain recombines TRBV29-1 with TRBJ2-3; D is possibly TRBD1 (6 bases). The length of the CDR3 is 14 residues. Germline V lookup: CDR1 SQVTM, CDR2 ANQGSEA. Trimming took 6 bases from V and 3 from J, leaving 16 bases between them. CDR3 in amino acids: CSVADQGLTDTQYF. The CDR3 region has the DNA TGCAGCGTCGCCGATCAGGGGCTAACAGATACGCAGTATTTT.

There are many counts of this clonotype. The rearrangement uses TRBV20-1 and TRBJ2-7; the match to TRBD1 covers 9 bases. Germline values: CDR1 DFQATT, CDR2 SNEGSKA (reference sequence). V gave up 3 bases and J gave up 2 bases; unmatched junction bases: 5. CDR3 length: 14 residues. The CDR3 spells CSASKNRGPYEQYF. As DNA, the CDR3 is TGCAGTGCTAGCAAGAACAGGGGGCCCTACGAGCAGTACTTC.

This clonotype was seen many times. The gene calls are TRBV7-9 and TRBJ2-7, with D unclear. CDR1 and CDR2 from the germline V gene are SEHNR and FQNEAQ (reference sequence). V was pared by 7 bases and J by 4 bases, with 14 bases between. This CDR3 has 13 residues. CDR3 bases: TGTGCCAGCACCATTAACTCGGATTACGAGCAGTACTTC. Amino acid sequence: CASTINSDYEQYF.

This clonotype was detected once. In DNA, the CDR3 is TGCGCCAGCAGCCCCCCGGGACAGGGGTGGTACGAGCAGTACTTC. Its protein product is CASSPPGQGWYEQYF. This chain joins TRBV5-1 and TRBJ2-7; 10 nucleotides agree with TRBD1. V dropped 4 bases and J dropped 4; count of bases not matched to a gene: 8. CDR3 size: 15 residues. CDR1 SGHRS and CDR2 YFSETQ come from the germline V gene.

The chain uses TRBV5-1 and TRBJ2-4, with D unresolved. V was cut by 4 bases and J by 4 bases, with 12 bases left in between. CDR1 and CDR2 from the germline V gene are SGHRS and YFSETQ. The CDR3 contains 14 residues. Here the CDR3 reads CASSPYSEKNIQYF. The CDR3 DNA reads TGCGCCAGCAGCCCATACAGCGAAAAAAACATTCAGTACTTC.

With regard to this clonotype: Sequence at one end of the junction differs from germline and may be a read error. CDR3 in DNA: TGTGCCAGCAGCCCCCCGGGACTAGGTGACAAGGAGCAGTTCTTC. This codes for CASSPPGLGDKEQFF. The genes are TRBV12-3 or TRBV12-4 and TRBJ2-1, with 8 nucleotides matching TRBD2. The CDR3 runs 15 residues.

The chain combines TRBV27 with TRBJ2-7, with 8 bases identical to TRBD2. V dropped 6 bases and J dropped 7; count of bases not matched to a gene: 11. There are 14 residues in the CDR3. Per germline, CDR1 MNHEY and CDR2 SMNVEV (reference sequence). CDR3 DNA: TGTGCCAGCAGGCTCTGGGGCGGGGGGAATGAGCAGTACTTC. Translated, it gives CASRLWGGGNEQYF.

The chain has TRBV5-6 and TRBJ1-2, with 8 bases lining up with TRBD1. After removal of 5 bases from V and 2 bases from J, the junction contained 5 bases not matched to a gene. The CDR3 has 14 residues. CDR1 is SGHDT, CDR2 YYEEEE, per germline. CDR3: CASSRQGRNYGYTF. The DNA of the CDR3 is TGTGCCAGCAGTCGACAGGGGAGAAACTATGGCTACACCTTC.

Only a few counts were recorded for this clonotype. V gene TRBV10-3 combines with J gene TRBJ1-1; possibly TRBD1 for D (5 bases). The CDR3 covers 14 residues. V was cut by 8 bases and J by 5 bases, with 18 bases left in between. CDR1 and CDR2 (germline): ENHRY, SYGVKD. This CDR3 reads CAIGVSGLSTEAFF. CDR3 DNA sequence: TGTGCCATCGGGGTGTCGGGGCTTTCAACTGAAGCTTTCTTT.

This clonotype showed up many times. This chain uses TRBV20-1 with TRBJ2-3; 11 positions agree with TRBD2. Germline V lookup: CDR1 DFQATT, CDR2 SNEGSKA (reference sequence). Trimming removed 5 bases from V and 2 bases from J; junction bases left unmatched: 6. The CDR3 covers 15 residues. CDR3 residues: CSAPTSGSVTDTQYF. CDR3 coding DNA: TGCAGTGCTCCTACTAGCGGGAGTGTCACAGATACGCAGTATTTT.

This clonotype was detected only once. This may arise from a read error, as a much more abundant clone is one base away. The genes are TRBV28 and TRBJ2-1; 10 nucleotides agree with TRBD1. V gave up 4 bases and J gave up 4 bases; unmatched junction bases: 4. This CDR3 is 15 amino acids long. CDR1 MDHEN and CDR2 SYDVKM come from the germline V gene. The CDR3 DNA follows: TGTGCCAGCAGTTGGGGGGGACAGGGGTACAATGAGCAGTTCTTC. This encodes CASSWGGQGYNEQFF.

Note on this clonotype: A much larger clone sits a single nucleotide away, making a read error possible. J is TRBJ1-2 and V is TRBV5-6; D ambiguous. CDR1 and CDR2 (germline): SGHDT, YYEEEE. This CDR3 is built from 16 residues. Trimming cost V 0 bases and J 2 bases, with 14 bases left between them. DNA of the CDR3: TGTGCCAGCAGCTTGGGCGTCAGTGGTTTCAACTATGGCTACACCTTC. Protein: CASSLGVSGFNYGYTF.

This clonotype has more than one count but fewer than ten. The genes are TRBV29-1 and TRBJ2-3, with D maybe TRBD2 (6 bases). Germline V CDR1 and CDR2: SQVTM, ANQGSEA. The CDR3 extends over 13 amino acids. V lost 6 bases and J lost 3, with 13 bases in between. CDR3 coding DNA: TGCAGCGTGTCGTGGGGGGTAACAGATACGCAGTATTTT. This sequence encodes CSVSWGVTDTQYF.

Remarks on this clonotype: This clone may be a read error of a much larger clone one base away. The CDR3: CASSLKWEVTYEQFF. CDR3 bases: TGTGCCAGCAGCTTAAAATGGGAGGTAACCTACGAGCAGTTCTTC. The gene calls are TRBV28 and TRBJ2-1, with D perhaps TRBD2 (6 bases). Trimming removed 6 bases from V and 10 bases from J, with 22 bases in between. There are 15 residues in the CDR3. Germline assignment: CDR1 MDHEN and CDR2 SYDVKM.

In its sample, this clonotype was seen a few times. The rearrangement joins TRBV12-3 or TRBV12-4 to TRBJ1-6; D is unclear. V was pared by 5 bases and J by 9 bases, with 23 bases between. CDR3 length: 17 amino acids. In nucleotides, the CDR3 is TGTGCCAGCAGTGGTAGTTTCGGGCCCCTCTTTTTTTCACCCCTCCACTTT. Protein sequence: CASSGSFGPLFFSPLHF.

This clonotype appeared many times. The chain recombines TRBV20-1 with TRBJ2-1; 8 bases are a match to TRBD2. The CDR3 is made up of 16 amino acids. V gave up 0 bases and J gave up 4 bases; unmatched junction bases: 8. Germline CDR1 reads DFQATT; CDR2 reads SNEGSKA (reference sequence). CDR3 DNA: TGCAGTGCTAGAGATTCGGGGGGGGGTTCATACAATGAGCAGTTCTTC. This codes for CSARDSGGGSYNEQFF.

In this sample, this clonotype turned up many times. V is TRBV5-1 and J is TRBJ2-3; 14 bases fit TRBD2. V gave up 3 bases and J gave up 2 bases; unmatched junction bases: 5. This CDR3 has 17 amino acids. Germline CDR1 and CDR2: SGHRS and YFSETQ. The CDR3: CASSYRLAGGYTDTQYF. The DNA of the CDR3 is TGCGCCAGCAGCTACAGACTAGCGGGGGGGTACACAGATACGCAGTATTTT.

This clonotype was seen repeatedly, ten times or more. The chain couples TRBV29-1 to TRBJ2-1; 9 bases align to TRBD1. The V gene end was trimmed by 5 bases and the J gene end by 5 bases; junction bases not matched to a gene: 4. Per germline, CDR1 SQVTM and CDR2 ANQGSEA. The CDR3 contains 13 residues. The CDR3 sequence: CSVSGTGNNEQFF. DNA of the CDR3: TGCAGCGTTTCGGGGACAGGGAACAATGAGCAGTTCTTC.

This chain links TRBV5-5 with TRBJ1-1, with 7 bases that match TRBD1. The CDR3 has 15 residues. V dropped 7 bases and J dropped 6; count of bases not matched to a gene: 15. From germline, CDR1 is SGHKS and CDR2 YYEKEE (reference sequence). The CDR3 here is CASHSQGDRFAEAFF. The CDR3 DNA is TGTGCCAGCCACTCTCAGGGGGACCGATTCGCTGAAGCTTTCTTT.

This chain joins TRBV15 and TRBJ1-4; D remains unclear. Germline loops: CDR1 LNHNV, CDR2 YYDKDF (reference sequence). The CDR3 is made up of 15 amino acids. Trimming removed 5 bases from V and 5 bases from J, with 15 bases in between. CDR3 in amino acids: CATSESGVDNEKLFF. Written as DNA, the CDR3 is TGTGCCACCAGCGAGTCGGGAGTGGACAATGAAAAACTGTTTTTT.

The chain's CDR3 is CSAPLQGANTGELFF. CDR3 in DNA: TGCAGTGCACCACTTCAGGGAGCGAACACCGGGGAGCTGTTTTTT. This chain joins TRBV20-1 and TRBJ2-2, with D tentatively TRBD1 or TRBD2 (5 bases each). Trimming stripped 6 bases from V and 0 bases from J, with 14 bases between. This CDR3 spans 15 amino acids. Germline V CDR1 and CDR2: DFQATT, SNEGSKA (reference sequence).

The genes are TRBV9 and TRBJ2-7, with a possible D match to TRBD2 (5 bases). The germline V gene has CDR1 SGDLS and CDR2 YYNGEE. CDR3 length: 15 residues. The V end was cut by 0 bases, the J end by 1 base, with 11 bases between. CDR3 sequence: CASSVAIGLSYEQYF. CDR3 nucleotides: TGTGCCAGCAGCGTAGCAATAGGACTTTCCTACGAGCAGTACTTC.